The present entry profiles one T cell receptor (beta chain) with its context. The specificity of this receptor is unknown. No clone much larger than this one lies a single base away; base qualities are absent. This entry comes from a study of OX40 agonist ivuxolimab in advanced cancers. Describing the broader study: Ivuxolimab was a fully human IgG2 agonistic monoclonal antibody targeting the costimulatory receptor OX40 (CD134). Intravenous ivuxolimab was administered to patients every 2 weeks at six dose levels: 0.01, 0.1, 0.3, 1.5, 3 and 10 mg/kg. Of the approximately 50 patients in dose escalation, about 20 had hepatocellular carcinoma, some 15 had melanoma, 9 had renal cell carcinoma and 9 had head and neck cancer. The dose-escalation cohort was around 83% male with a mean age of approximately 60 years, ranging from roughly 20 to 85. Prior anti-PD-1, anti-PD-L1 or anti-CTLA-4 therapy was permitted, and checkpoint inhibitors had been received by approximately 39% of dose-escalation patients. Partial responses occurred in three dose-escalation patients, of whom one had hepatocellular carcinoma and two had cutaneous melanoma. Peripheral TCRbeta sequencing was intended to test whether TCR sequence diversity was altered and clonal T-cell expansion was caused by ivuxolimab. The paper describes the monotherapy dose-escalation part (N of about 57 patients) of the phase I trial of ivuxolimab. Summary of the overall study and its limitations: Low levels of normalized T-cell clonal expansion were also seen in some patients who did not respond. At doses from 0.1 to 3.0 mg/kg, clonal expansion was seen in both CD4+ and CD8+ blood T cells between baseline and week 6. The antigen specificity of the peripheral T cells that underwent clonal expansion was not determined. After ivuxolimab, more expanded clones were found on average in CD8+ T cells than in CD4+ T cells. In partial responders in the 0.1-3.0 mg/kg groups, normalized peripheral clonal expansion was found to be among the lowest, especially among CD8+ T cells.

According to the germline V gene, CDR1 reads SNHLY and CDR2 reads FYNNEI. The CDR3 sequence holds 18 residues, the cysteine and phenylalanine included. This entry keeps only the CDR3 DNA: 54 bases, framed from base 1. Unmatched junction bases come to 20, with V trimmed by 8 bases and J by 7 bases. The trial excluded patients who had a history of autoimmune disease or who were on systemic immunosuppression. Peripheral blood for TCR sequencing was collected from all dose cohorts at baseline, on cycle 4 day 1, and on cycle 7 day 1. Samples came from an open-label, multicenter, first-in-human phase I dose-escalation trial of ivuxolimab. Adults with locally advanced or metastatic head and neck squamous cell, hepatocellular, melanoma or renal cell carcinoma were enrolled in the trial. CD4+ and CD8+ T cells were sorted separately from peripheral blood before TCR sequencing. For sequencing of the TCRbeta CDR3 region, genomic DNA was extracted from the sorted cells. TCRbeta CDR3 regions were sequenced using the immunoSEQ Assay. TCRdb limited this immuneACCESS table to in-frame rearrangements with V and J called. A share of clones is missing; checked studies link under half to unresolved V genes, and the rest is unexplained. The table for this sample lists 80,000 or so clones; just over 90% of them were counted only once. The ten largest make up about 13% of the sample.

The sequencing here drew on CD4+ or CD8+ T cells sorted from blood, taken in a trial of the OX40 agonist ivuxolimab. This clonotype originated in an adult with an advanced solid tumor such as melanoma, head and neck, liver or kidney cancer. The sequence joins TRBV2 to TRBJ1-6; 7 of the junction bases match TRBD1. The DNA reads as follows: TGTGCCAGCGCCCGAAAGGCCCTCACAGGGGTCCCAAATTCACCCCTCCACTTT. It translates to CASARKALTGVPNSPLHF.